This TCR beta chain derives from a study of response to subunit inactivated influenza vaccine. The study, taken as a whole, reports: The study's authors posited that every seasonal influenza vaccination enlists few new T cells.

MiXCR, applied by TCRdb to the RT-PCR reads, yields one record per CDR3 protein. The sample holds 530,000 or so distinct CDR3 sequences, around 25% seen once. Comments on this clonotype: Its antigen remains unidentified.

The V end was cut by 4 bases, the J end by 2 bases, with 9 bases between. The germline V gene encodes CDR1 DFQATT and CDR2 SNEGSKA (reference sequence). This CDR3 is 13 amino acids long. The sample was CD4+ T cells sorted from PBMCs, taken around 5 days after vaccination. The sequence was obtained from a man in his fifties or sixties who received an inactivated influenza vaccine. The chain joins TRBV20-1 to TRBJ1-5; D gene unclear. The CDR3 DNA reads TGCAGTGCTATGGAGTGGGGCAATCAGCCCCAGCATTTT. Translation: CSAMEWGNQPQHF.